The present entry profiles one T cell receptor (beta chain) with its context. What this receptor recognizes is not known. Per-nucleotide qualities are absent, and no much larger clonotype sits a single base away. The entire amount of isolated RNA was reverse transcribed using the High Capacity cDNA Reverse Transcription Kit, so the sequenced TCRB transcripts were expressed ones. Naive, central memory and regulatory T cell samples underwent deep immunoSEQ sequencing, averaging around 4 million total reads per sample. Sorted cells were lysed in RLT buffer and RNA was extracted with DNase-treated RNeasy Micro or Mini kits, depending on cell number. To prevent cross-contamination, every cell subset was processed on its own, while patient and healthy donor samples were processed together. The immunoSEQ multiplex PCR was used to amplify TCRB sequences from cDNA, yielding 87-bp fragments that span the CDR3 region. Amplicons were sequenced on the Illumina HiSeq platform. The paper's processing steps were these. PCR bias was corrected computationally using synthetic template baselines, and reads within Hamming distance 2 were collapsed, with unmergeable singletons discarded. Reads were aligned against IMGT to assign V, D and J genes, CDR3 length and insertions or deletions at six rearrangement sites. Within each subset, clonotype counts were normalized to sorted cell number, after which true diversity and Gini coefficients were computed with the tcR R package. Repertoire sharing was quantified using the overlap coefficient calculated on TCRB nucleotide sequences. Out-of-frame TCRB sequences from naive cells were analyzed as a proxy for the pre-selection repertoire. TCRdb retrieved this table from immuneACCESS and kept in-frame rearrangements only. Not all clones are present; in checked studies, unresolved V genes account for under half, and no reason is known for the remainder. That table gives V, J and clone size, and the DNA gave D and trimming. The table for this sample lists about 260,000 clones; around 20% of them were counted only once. The ten largest clones take up 0.028% of the sample.

A single peripheral blood draw of around 0.11 L on average was collected from each donor into heparinised tubes. A BD FACSAria II was used to sort naive, central memory, regulatory and stem cell-like memory CD4+ T cells with a panel that included CD45RO, CCR7, CD25, CD127, CD95 and CD27. All sorted populations exceeded 95% purity. Right away, PBMCs were isolated by Lymphoprep density gradient centrifugation and were stained directly, with no culture step. So that batch effects would be minimized, each experiment stained and sorted samples in pairs, pairing one healthy donor with one patient. The data are from a study of beta chain features in type 1 diabetes (dated by TCRdb to between 2017 and 2018). Notes on the research overall: Patients and healthy donors did not differ in mean age, gender distribution, total cell number or subset yield. In the study, recently diagnosed type 1 diabetes patients and matched healthy donors were compared on the TCRB repertoires of their sorted circulating CD4+ T cell subsets. Naive and central memory subsets were obtained from all 30 or so donors, but regulatory and stem cell-like memory subsets were isolated from only 8 patients and roughly eight healthy donors. Across all samples, approximately 100 million sorted cells were examined, and cell number per subset correlated strongly with RNA yield.

The CDR3 runs 14 residues from the cysteine to the phenylalanine. Only CDR3 DNA is held: 42 bases, read in frame from base 1. V is cut by 4 bases and J by 2 bases, and the space between the germline ends is 11 bases. The germline V gene yields SGHRS for CDR1 and YFSETQ for CDR2. General study outcomes and caveats: Naive, central memory and regulatory TCRB repertoires appeared to be more similar among patients than among healthy donors. PCR may preferentially amplify shorter templates, but because patient and control samples were amplified and corrected together, any resulting skew would affect both groups equally. In all four CD4+ subsets, TCRB CDR3 length was moderately but significantly shorter in type 1 diabetes patients. Because cDNA was sequenced instead of genomic DNA, highly expressing activated cells could be over-represented, though the groups showed no difference in activation or CD3 levels. Patients with type 1 diabetes made fewer insertions and deleted more nucleotides at VDJ recombination sites, implying thymic rearrangement abnormalities. HLA sub-analyses involved small numbers of individuals, so any influence of HLA type on TCRB rearrangement remained unresolved.

Material: naive CD4+ T cells from blood. The cell subset or site label, read with the paper, signifies: true naive CD4+ T cells. This TCR came from a woman in her thirties or forties with type 1 diabetes. This receptor chain uses TRBV5-1 and TRBJ2-3, with TRBD2 perhaps the D gene, on 6 matching bases. The sequenced DNA: TGCGCCAGCAGCCCTAGCGACTACACAGATACGCAGTATTTT. The translation is CASSPSDYTDTQYF.